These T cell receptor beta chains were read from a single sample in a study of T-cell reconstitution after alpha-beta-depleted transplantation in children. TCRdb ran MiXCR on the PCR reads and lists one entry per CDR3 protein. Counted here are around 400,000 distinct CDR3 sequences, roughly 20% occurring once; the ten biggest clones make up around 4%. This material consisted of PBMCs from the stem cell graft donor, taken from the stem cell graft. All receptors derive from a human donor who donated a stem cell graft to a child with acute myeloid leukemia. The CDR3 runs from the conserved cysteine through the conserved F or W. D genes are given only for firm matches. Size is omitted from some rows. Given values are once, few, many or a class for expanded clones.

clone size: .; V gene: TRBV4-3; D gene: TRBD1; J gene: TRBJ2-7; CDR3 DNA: TGCGCCAGCAGCCAAGGTCGGACAGGGAAGTACGAGCAGTACTTC; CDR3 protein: CASSQGRTGKYEQYF
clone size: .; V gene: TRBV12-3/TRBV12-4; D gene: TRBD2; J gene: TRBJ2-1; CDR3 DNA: TGTGCCAGCAGTTCCATATGGTGGCGGGAGGAGTACAATGAGCAGTTCTTC; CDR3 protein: CASSSIWWREEYNEQFF
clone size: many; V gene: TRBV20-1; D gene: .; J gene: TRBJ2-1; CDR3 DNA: TGCAGTGCTAGAGATTTGACTACCTTTTACAATGAGCAGTTCTTC; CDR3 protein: CSARDLTTFYNEQFF
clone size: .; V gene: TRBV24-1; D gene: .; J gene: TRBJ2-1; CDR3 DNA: TGTGCCACCAGTGATCGGGACTCGACGGAGTTCTTC; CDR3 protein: CATSDRDSTEFF
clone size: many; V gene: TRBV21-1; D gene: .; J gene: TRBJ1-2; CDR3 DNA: TGTGCCAGCAGCATTCAGTGGAGGGTCGGACACTCTGGCTACACCTTC; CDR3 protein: CASSIQWRVGHSGYTF
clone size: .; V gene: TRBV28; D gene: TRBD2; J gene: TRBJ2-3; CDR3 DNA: TGTGCCAGCAGCCAAGCGGGAGGGGCAGATACGCAGTATTTT; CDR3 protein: CASSQAGGADTQYF
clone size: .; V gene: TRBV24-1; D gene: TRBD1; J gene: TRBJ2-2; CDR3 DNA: TGTGCCACCAGTGACCCCTGGGGCAGGGGGATCGCCGGGGAGCTGTTTTTT; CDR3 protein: CATSDPWGRGIAGELFF
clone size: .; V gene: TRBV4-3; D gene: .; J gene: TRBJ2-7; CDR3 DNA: TGCGCCAGCAGCCAAGATACAACCGTCTCGGATAGGAAGTACTTC; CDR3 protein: CASSQDTTVSDRKYF
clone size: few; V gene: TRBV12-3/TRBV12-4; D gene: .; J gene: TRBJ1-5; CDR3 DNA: TGTGCCAGCGGACTGGACAATCAGCCCCAGCATTTT; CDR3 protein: CASGLDNQPQHF
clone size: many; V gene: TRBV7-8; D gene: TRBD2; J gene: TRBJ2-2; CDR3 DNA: TGTGCCAGCAGCTTAACCCGGGAGGGCCTTCCCGGGGAGCTGTTTTTT; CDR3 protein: CASSLTREGLPGELFF
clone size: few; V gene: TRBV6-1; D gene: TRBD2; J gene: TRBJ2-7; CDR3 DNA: TGTGCCAGCAGCTCTAGCGGACCCTCCTACGAGCAGTACTTC; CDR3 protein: CASSSSGPSYEQYF
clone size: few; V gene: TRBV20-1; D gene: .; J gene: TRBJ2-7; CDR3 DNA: TGCAGTGGTCAGCTCTTACCCAACTACGAGCAGTACTTC; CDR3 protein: CSGQLLPNYEQYF
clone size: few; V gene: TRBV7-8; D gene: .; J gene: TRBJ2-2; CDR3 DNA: TGTGCCAGCAGCACCCGGAACACCGGGGAGCTGTTTTTT; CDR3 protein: CASSTRNTGELFF
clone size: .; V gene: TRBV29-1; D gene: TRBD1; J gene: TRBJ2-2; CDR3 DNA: TGCAGCGAAAAGGCCGGGACAGGGCCCACCGGGGAGCTGTTTTTT; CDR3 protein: CSEKAGTGPTGELFF
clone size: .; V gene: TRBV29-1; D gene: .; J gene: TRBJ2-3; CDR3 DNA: TGCAGCGTTGAAGAGTGGGACAGCACAGATACGCAGTATTTT; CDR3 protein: CSVEEWDSTDTQYF
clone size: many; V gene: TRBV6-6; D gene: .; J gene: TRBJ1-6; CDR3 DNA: TGTGCCAGCAGGACAGGTGGAAATTCACCCCTCCACTTT; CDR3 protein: CASRTGGNSPLHF
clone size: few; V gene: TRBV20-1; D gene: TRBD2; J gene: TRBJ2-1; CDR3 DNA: TGCAGTGCTAGCCTCACGGGAGGCTCCCGGGCTGAGCAGTTCTTC; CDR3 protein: CSASLTGGSRAEQFF
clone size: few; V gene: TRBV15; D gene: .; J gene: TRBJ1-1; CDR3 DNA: TGTGCCACCAGCAGAGATTGGGGCACTGAAGCTTTCTTT; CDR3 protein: CATSRDWGTEAFF
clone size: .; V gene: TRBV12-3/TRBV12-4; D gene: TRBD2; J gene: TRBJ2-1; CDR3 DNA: TGTGCCAGCAGTCCCCCTAAAGCGGGAGTTCCCTACAATGAGCAGTTCTTC; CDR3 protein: CASSPPKAGVPYNEQFF
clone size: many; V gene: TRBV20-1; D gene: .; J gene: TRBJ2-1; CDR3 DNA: TGCAGTGCTATCATTATCTCCTACAATGAGCAGTTCTTC; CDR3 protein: CSAIIISYNEQFF
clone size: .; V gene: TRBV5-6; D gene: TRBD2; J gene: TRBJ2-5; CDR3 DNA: TGTGCCAGCAGCTTCCGGGTTAGGGCTAGCGGGAGATTCGAGACCCAGTACTTC; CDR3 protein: CASSFRVRASGRFETQYF
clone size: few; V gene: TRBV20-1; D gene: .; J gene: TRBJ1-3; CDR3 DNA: TGCAGTGCTAGAAGCTCAGGGACTGGAAACACCATATATTTT; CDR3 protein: CSARSSGTGNTIYF
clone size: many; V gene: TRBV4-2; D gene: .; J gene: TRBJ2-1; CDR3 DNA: TGTGCCAGCAGCCAAGAAAATAGTCCCTACAATGAGCAGTTCTTC; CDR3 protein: CASSQENSPYNEQFF
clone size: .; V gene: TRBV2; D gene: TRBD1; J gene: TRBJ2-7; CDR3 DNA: TGTGCCAGCAGCGCGACAGGGACAGGTACCTACGAGCAGTACTTC; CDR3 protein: CASSATGTGTYEQYF
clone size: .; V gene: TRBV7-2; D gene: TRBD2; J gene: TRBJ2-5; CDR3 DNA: TGTGCCAGCAGCAAAACTAGCGATGCGGAGACCCAGTACTTC; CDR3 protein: CASSKTSDAETQYF
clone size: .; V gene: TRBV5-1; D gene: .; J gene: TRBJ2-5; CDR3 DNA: TGCGCCAGCAGGCCCGAGGGGGGGACAGAGACCCAGTACTTC; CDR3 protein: CASRPEGGTETQYF
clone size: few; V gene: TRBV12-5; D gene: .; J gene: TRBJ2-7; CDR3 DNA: TGTGCTAGTGGTCCCCCTAACGAGCAGTACTTC; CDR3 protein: CASGPPNEQYF
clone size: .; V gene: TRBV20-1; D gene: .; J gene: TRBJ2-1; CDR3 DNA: TGCAGTGCTAGAGAACGGACTTATGAGTTCTTC; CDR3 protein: CSARERTYEFF
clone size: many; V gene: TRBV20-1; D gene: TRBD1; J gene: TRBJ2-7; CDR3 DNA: TGCAGTGCCCAACCTCAGGGGGCGTGGGAGCAGTACTTC; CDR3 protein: CSAQPQGAWEQYF
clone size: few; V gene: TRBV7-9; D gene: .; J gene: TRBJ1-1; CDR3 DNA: TGTGCCAGCAGCATGGACAGTTTGAACACTGAAGCTTTCTTT; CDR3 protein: CASSMDSLNTEAFF
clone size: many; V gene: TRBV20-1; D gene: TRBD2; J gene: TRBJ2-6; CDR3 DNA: TGCAGTGCTCAAGCGGGAGGAGGCTCTGGGGCCAACGTCCTGACTTTC; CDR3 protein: CSAQAGGGSGANVLTF
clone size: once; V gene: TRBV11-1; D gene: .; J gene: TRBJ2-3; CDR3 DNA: TGTGCCAGCAGCCCTAAAGAACAGGGTACGGGTTCAGATACGCAGTATTTT; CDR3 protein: CASSPKEQGTGSDTQYF
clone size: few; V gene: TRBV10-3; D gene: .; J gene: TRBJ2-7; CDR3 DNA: TGTGCCATCCGCGATCCCGAGAAGTCGGCACTACCAAACGAGCAGTACTTC; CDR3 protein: CAIRDPEKSALPNEQYF
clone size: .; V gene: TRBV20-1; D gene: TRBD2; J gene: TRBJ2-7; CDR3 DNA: TGCAGTGCTTCGCGGACTAGCGGGAGTCGCTACGAGCAGTACTTC; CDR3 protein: CSASRTSGSRYEQYF
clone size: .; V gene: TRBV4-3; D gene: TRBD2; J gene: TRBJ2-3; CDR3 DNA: TGCGCCAGCAGCCAACGCCTAACTAGCGGGAGTATCACAGATACGCAGTATTTT; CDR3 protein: CASSQRLTSGSITDTQYF
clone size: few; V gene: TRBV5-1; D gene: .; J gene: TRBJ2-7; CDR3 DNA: TGCGCCAGCAGCTTGGGATCCTCGAACTACGAGCAGTACTTC; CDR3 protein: CASSLGSSNYEQYF
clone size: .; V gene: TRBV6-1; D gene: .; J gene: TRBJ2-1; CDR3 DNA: TGTGCCACCTCGTTGACTAGGTCCTACAATGAGCAGTTCTTC; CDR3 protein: CATSLTRSYNEQFF
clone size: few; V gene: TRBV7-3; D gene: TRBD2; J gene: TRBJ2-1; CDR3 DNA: TGTGCCACCGCAAGACTAGCGGGAGGTTCCTACAATGAGCAGTTCTTC; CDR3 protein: CATARLAGGSYNEQFF
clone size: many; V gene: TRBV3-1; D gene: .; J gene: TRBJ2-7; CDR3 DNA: TGTGCCAGCAGCCAAGATCCAGTAGGCCTCGGCGGGCAGTACTTC; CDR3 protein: CASSQDPVGLGGQYF
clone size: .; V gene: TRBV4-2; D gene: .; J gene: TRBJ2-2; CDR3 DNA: TGTGCCAGCAGCCAAGAAGATGGGGCGGCCACCGGGGAGCTGTTTTTT; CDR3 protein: CASSQEDGAATGELFF
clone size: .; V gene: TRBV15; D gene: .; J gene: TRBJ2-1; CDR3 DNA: TGTGCCACCAGCAGTCGCCGGGACTACAATGAGCAGTTCTTC; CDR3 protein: CATSSRRDYNEQFF
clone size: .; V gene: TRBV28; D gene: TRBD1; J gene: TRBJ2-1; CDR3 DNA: TGTGCCAGCAGCGCGCCCGGGACAGGGGACACAATGAGGCAGTTCTTC; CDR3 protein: CASSAPGTGDTMRQFF
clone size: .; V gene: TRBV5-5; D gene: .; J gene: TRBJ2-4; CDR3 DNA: TGTGCCAGCAGCTTTGAAAACATTCAGTACTTC; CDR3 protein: CASSFENIQYF
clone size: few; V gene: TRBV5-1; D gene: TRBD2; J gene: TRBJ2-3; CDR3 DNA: TGCGCCAGCAGCATTACTAGCGGGAGGATGTTTGGAGATACGCAGTATTTT; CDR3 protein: CASSITSGRMFGDTQYF
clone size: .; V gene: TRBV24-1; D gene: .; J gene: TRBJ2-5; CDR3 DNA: TGTGCCACCAGCCCGGACAGCCAAGAGACCCAGTACTTC; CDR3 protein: CATSPDSQETQYF